Listed below are T cell receptor beta chains from one sample, sequenced in a study of spatial heterogeneity in lung cancer. One entry per CDR3 protein, called by TCRdb with MiXCR from the 5' RACE reads. The sample has about 38,000 distinct CDR3 sequences; 6.5% to 8.5% are singletons. The starting material was PBMCs, obtained at surgery. The receptors were gathered from a male donor with early-stage non-small cell lung cancer. Each CDR3 is given with its conserved first and last residue. The order of the fields is D gene, clone size, J gene, V gene, CDR3 DNA, CDR3 protein. The D gene is left open where the match is weak. The size field is filled for only some rows; it gives once, few, many or a size class.

- | - | TRBJ1-2 | TRBV7-2 | TGTGCCAGCAGCTCCGCCCAGGGATTGGGGGCCGGCTATGGCTACACCTTC | CASSSAQGLGAGYGYTF
- | few | TRBJ2-1 | TRBV6-1 | TGTGCCAGCACTACCGGGACTGTTCACAATGAGCAGTTCTTC | CASTTGTVHNEQFF
- | many | TRBJ1-5 | TRBV20-1 | TGCAGTGCTAGAGGAGGTAACGATCAGCCCCAGCATTTT | CSARGGNDQPQHF
- | many | TRBJ2-2 | TRBV9 | TGTGCCAGCAGCGTAGGGGTGACCGGGGAGCTGTTTTTT | CASSVGVTGELFF
TRBD2 | many | TRBJ2-1 | TRBV20-1 | TGCAGTGCTAGCATGAGGGGAACTAGCGGGAGCAATGAGCAGTTCTTC | CSASMRGTSGSNEQFF
TRBD2 | few | TRBJ2-7 | TRBV28 | TGTGCCAGCAGTTCAGCTAGCGGGGGGGCCTACGAGCAGTACTTC | CASSSASGGAYEQYF
- | many | TRBJ1-6 | TRBV10-3 | TGTGCCATCAGTGGACAGAGAAATTCACCCCTCCACTTT | CAISGQRNSPLHF
TRBD2 | - | TRBJ2-2 | TRBV10-3 | TGTGCCATCAGTGGGCTAGCGGGAGACACCGGGGAGCTGTTTTTT | CAISGLAGDTGELFF
- | few | TRBJ2-4 | TRBV4-3 | TGCGCCAGCAGCCAAGATTGGGCAGAGGAAAACATTCAGTACTTC | CASSQDWAEENIQYF
- | - | TRBJ2-7 | TRBV6-5 | TGTGCCAGCAGTTACATAGGGGGCTACGAGCAGTACTTC | CASSYIGGYEQYF
TRBD2 | many | TRBJ2-3 | TRBV12-3/TRBV12-4 | TGTGCCAGCAGCCCAACTAGCGGGAGGGCCTACACAGATACGCAGTATTTT | CASSPTSGRAYTDTQYF
- | - | TRBJ2-1 | TRBV12-3/TRBV12-4 | TGTGCCAGCAGCCTGGGCCTAGTCAATGAGCAGTTCTTC | CASSLGLVNEQFF
- | many | TRBJ1-2 | TRBV6-2/TRBV6-3 | TGTGCCAGCAGCCAGGGATCGGTCGCAGGGGGCTACACCTTC | CASSQGSVAGGYTF
TRBD1 | few | TRBJ1-5 | TRBV11-1 | TGTGCCAGCAGCAGGACAGGGTTTGGGCAGCCCCAGCATTTT | CASSRTGFGQPQHF
- | - | TRBJ1-1 | TRBV11-1 | TGTGCCAGCAGCTGGGGCCCCCTACAGGGGAACACTGAAGCTTTCTTT | CASSWGPLQGNTEAFF
TRBD1 | few | TRBJ2-2 | TRBV7-9 | TGTGCCAGCAGCCATACAGGGGTAAACACCGGGGAGCTGTTTTTT | CASSHTGVNTGELFF
- | many | TRBJ2-1 | TRBV20-1 | TGCAGTGCTAGGCTCGGAGGGCGGCAGTTCTTC | CSARLGGRQFF
- | few | TRBJ1-5 | TRBV12-3/TRBV12-4 | TGTGCCAGCAGTGGCAGCTATCAGCCCCAGCATTTT | CASSGSYQPQHF
- | - | TRBJ1-2 | TRBV20-1 | TGCAGTGCAGCTACAGGGAGAAACTATGGCTACACCTTC | CSAATGRNYGYTF
- | many | TRBJ2-1 | TRBV3-1 | TGTGCCAGCAGCCAAGCCAACAATGAGCAGTTCTTC | CASSQANNEQFF
- | many | TRBJ2-7 | TRBV9 | TGTGCCAGCAGCAAGGACGGCACCTACGAGCAGTACTTC | CASSKDGTYEQYF
- | many | TRBJ2-3 | TRBV11-2 | TGTGCCAGCACCCCACGGGGCACAGATACGCAGTATTTT | CASTPRGTDTQYF